This TCR beta chain is from a study of OX40 agonist ivuxolimab in advanced cancers. Study context: Prior therapy, whether anti-PD-1, anti-PD-L1 or anti-CTLA-4, was allowed, and less than 45% had some. Partial responses were achieved by three patients, of whom one had hepatocellular carcinoma and two had cutaneous melanoma. General study findings and limits: Certain nonresponders additionally had low normalized T-cell clonal expansion. Expanded clones were, on average, more numerous among CD8+ T cells than CD4+.

Germline loops: CDR1 MNHNY, CDR2 SVGAGI (reference sequence). With 4 bases clipped from V and 4 bases from J, the junction kept 5 bases outside the gene matches. The CDR3 has 14 amino acids. Measured with immunoSEQ multiplex PCR; TCRdb has only the in-frame clones, and not every one. The profile covers approximately 120,000 clones, with 85% to 95% appearing a single time and about 0.81% taken by the ten largest. Comments on this clone: Its matching antigen is unknown.

Sample: CD4+ or CD8+ T cells sorted from blood, taken in a trial of the OX40 agonist ivuxolimab. This TCR was recovered from an adult with an advanced solid tumor such as melanoma, head and neck, liver or kidney cancer. The chain links TRBV6-6 to TRBJ2-3, with TRBD2 matching over 7 bases. CDR3 amino acids: CASSSRLAADTQYF. The CDR3 bases are TGTGCCAGCAGTTCTCGACTAGCAGCAGATACGCAGTATTTT.